This TCR beta chain was captured by sequencing in a study of PD-1 blockade in classical Hodgkin lymphoma. Study background: Patients were administered nivolumab (3 mg/kg intravenously) every 2 weeks.

Points from the study as a whole: The drivers behind the repertoire differences, possibly disease activity or prior therapy, remain undefined. Complete responders showed a baseline diversity that resembled the diversity of newly diagnosed patients.

V dropped 4 bases and J dropped 2 bases, with 12 bases sitting between them. Germline V gene sequence: CDR1 SGHTA, CDR2 FQGTGA. The CDR3 spans 14 residues. Exposure to brentuximab vedotin varied, and each patient had relapsed following autologous stem cell transplantation. Comments on this clone: Its target is unknown.

Data came from immunoSEQ multiplex PCR; TCRdb stores just in-frame clones and leaves some out. The sample records 40,000 to 45,000 clones, just under 80% being singletons. This receptor was obtained from a human donor with classical Hodgkin lymphoma. This chain links TRBV7-3 with TRBJ2-7, with D tentatively TRBD2 (6 bases). The starting material was peripheral blood mononuclear cells (PBMCs), obtained at baseline. CDR3 bases: TGTGCCAGCAGCTGGGGGGATTCTCCCTACGAGCAGTACTTC. Its protein is CASSWGDSPYEQYF.